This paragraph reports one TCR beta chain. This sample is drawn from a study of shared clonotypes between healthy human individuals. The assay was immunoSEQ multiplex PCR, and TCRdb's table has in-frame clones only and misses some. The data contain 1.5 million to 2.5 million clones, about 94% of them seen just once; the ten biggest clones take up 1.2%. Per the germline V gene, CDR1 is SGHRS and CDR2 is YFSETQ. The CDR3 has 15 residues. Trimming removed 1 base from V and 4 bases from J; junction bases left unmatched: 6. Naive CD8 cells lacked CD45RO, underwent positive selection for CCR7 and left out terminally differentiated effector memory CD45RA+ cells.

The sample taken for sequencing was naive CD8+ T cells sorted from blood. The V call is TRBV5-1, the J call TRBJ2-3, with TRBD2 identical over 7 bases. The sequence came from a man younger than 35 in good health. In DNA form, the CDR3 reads TGCGCCAGCAGCTTGTTGGGAGGGTATTCAGATACGCAGTATTTT. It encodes CASSLLGGYSDTQYF.